These T cell receptor beta chains were read from a single sample in a study of OX40 agonist ivuxolimab in advanced cancers. Assay: immunoSEQ multiplex PCR; the TCRdb copy retains only in-frame clones and omits some. The table shows 74,000 or so clones, with roughly 85% occurring only once. The material was CD4+ or CD8+ T cells sorted from blood, obtained in a trial of the OX40 agonist ivuxolimab. The receptors come from an adult with an advanced solid tumor such as melanoma, head and neck, liver or kidney cancer. The CDR3 runs from the conserved cysteine through the conserved F or W. The D gene is left open where the match is weak. A row's size may be missing; if present it is once, few, many or a size class.

clone_size j_call d_call v_call cdr3_aa cdr3_nt
. TRBJ1-6 . TRBV2 CASLREGEVAPLHF TGTGCCAGTCTCCGGGAAGGGGAGGTCGCACCCCTCCACTTT
. TRBJ1-1 TRBD1 TRBV5-1 CASSLGRGSGEAFF TGCGCCAGCAGCTTGGGCAGGGGGAGCGGTGAAGCTTTCTTT
. TRBJ2-3 . TRBV5-1 CASRNPSGTDTQYF TGCGCCAGCCGAAACCCATCAGGCACAGATACGCAGTATTTT
. TRBJ2-5 TRBD2 TRBV15 CATSRDAGPGGVETQYF TGTGCCACCAGCAGAGATGCGGGGCCGGGAGGGGTAGAGACCCAGTACTTC
. TRBJ2-7 . TRBV19 CASSIRNLEYEQYF TGTGCCAGTAGTATACGGAATTTGGAGTACGAGCAGTACTTC
few TRBJ2-7 TRBD2 TRBV4-1 CASSLNSGTSYEQYF TGCGCCAGCAGCCTAAATAGCGGGACCTCCTACGAGCAGTACTTC
. TRBJ2-3 . TRBV5-1 CASIISGSTDTQYF TGCGCCAGCATCATCTCAGGGTCCACAGATACGCAGTATTTT
. TRBJ1-2 TRBD1 TRBV7-2 CASSPGQGRYGYTF TGTGCCAGCAGCCCCGGACAGGGCCGCTATGGCTACACCTTC
. TRBJ1-1 TRBD1 TRBV18 CASSRPGQGRTEAFF TGTGCCAGCTCACGGCCGGGACAGGGGAGGACTGAAGCTTTCTTT
. TRBJ2-2 . TRBV5-4 CASSLGGGPGTGELFF TGTGCCAGCAGCTTGGGCGGGGGCCCCGGGACCGGGGAGCTGTTTTTT
. TRBJ2-1 TRBD2 TRBV7-9 CASSLWTSGFMGYNEQFF TGTGCCAGCAGCTTATGGACTAGCGGGTTCATGGGCTACAATGAGCAGTTCTTC
. TRBJ1-6 . TRBV6-5 CASSYSGPNSPLHF TGTGCCAGCAGTTACTCCGGGCCTAATTCACCCCTCCACTTT
. TRBJ2-7 TRBD1 TRBV27 CASSQRQGSYEQYF TGTGCCAGCAGCCAAAGACAGGGGAGCTACGAGCAGTACTTC
. TRBJ2-3 . TRBV7-2 CASSPLGRGSSDTQYF TGTGCCAGCAGCCCCTTGGGCCGGGGATCCTCAGATACGCAGTATTTT
. TRBJ2-1 TRBD2 TRBV5-1 CASRAGGQISYNEQFF TGCGCCAGCAGAGCGGGAGGGCAAATCTCCTACAATGAGCAGTTCTTC
. TRBJ1-2 . TRBV10-2 CASSVQAGQYGYTF TGCGCCAGCAGTGTCCAGGCCGGGCAGTATGGCTACACCTTC
. TRBJ1-2 . TRBV25-1 CASSDIDRAYGYTF TGTGCCAGCAGTGATATTGACCGTGCCTATGGCTACACCTTC
. TRBJ1-5 . TRBV7-2 CASSPVHNQPQHF TGTGCCAGCAGTCCGGTCCACAATCAGCCCCAGCATTTT
. TRBJ1-2 . TRBV7-2 CASSPRGGARIYGYTF TGTGCCAGCAGCCCACGGGGAGGGGCGCGGATCTATGGCTACACCTTC
. TRBJ2-2 . TRBV27 CASSSKGNTGELFF TGTGCCAGCAGTTCTAAGGGGAACACCGGGGAGCTGTTTTTT
. TRBJ2-7 . TRBV5-5 CASSLAPTSHEQYF TGTGCCAGCAGCTTGGCCCCAACCTCTCACGAGCAGTACTTC
. TRBJ2-7 . TRBV6-5 CASSEGYEQYF TGTGCCAGCAGTGAGGGCTACGAGCAGTACTTC
few TRBJ2-5 . TRBV19 CASRQSVQETQYF TGTGCCAGTAGGCAGTCTGTCCAAGAGACCCAGTACTTC
. TRBJ1-1 . TRBV7-9 CASSWGGMNTEAFF TGTGCCAGCAGCTGGGGGGGGATGAACACTGAAGCTTTCTTT
. TRBJ1-3 . TRBV18 CASSPIDRGLGNTIYF TGTGCCAGCTCACCGATAGACCGGGGACTCGGAAACACCATATATTTT
few TRBJ2-7 TRBD1 TRBV18 CASSPGTGGREQYF TGTGCCAGCTCACCCGGGACAGGGGGTCGAGAGCAGTACTTC
. TRBJ2-1 TRBD2 TRBV29-1 CSVPPPGLAEQFF TGCAGCGTCCCACCCCCGGGACTAGCGGAGCAGTTCTTC
. TRBJ1-3 . TRBV29-1 CSVLGTNSGNTIYF TGCAGCGTCCTCGGGACAAACTCTGGAAACACCATATATTTT
. TRBJ1-5 . TRBV9 CASSVGSNQPQHF TGTGCCAGCAGCGTAGGTAGCAATCAGCCCCAGCATTTT
. TRBJ1-1 TRBD1 TRBV5-1 CASSSRQGNTEAFF TGCGCCAGCAGCTCGCGACAGGGGAACACTGAAGCTTTCTTT
. TRBJ1-2 . TRBV5-5 CASSLGGRGNYGYTF TGTGCCAGCAGCTTGGGAGGTAGGGGCAACTATGGCTACACCTTC
. TRBJ2-5 . TRBV29-1 CSVDQGRETQYF TGCAGCGTTGACCAGGGGCGGGAGACCCAGTACTTC
. TRBJ2-5 TRBD1 TRBV30 CAWSEGQGRKETQYF TGTGCCTGGAGTGAGGGACAGGGGAGAAAAGAGACCCAGTACTTC
. TRBJ1-4 . TRBV28 CASSLQELNEKLFF TGTGCCAGCAGTTTGCAGGAGCTTAATGAAAAACTGTTTTTT
. TRBJ1-1 . TRBV6-6 CASSSSGGDTEAFF TGTGCCAGCAGTTCTAGCGGGGGGGACACTGAAGCTTTCTTT
. TRBJ2-2 . TRBV5-1 CASSWGNTGELFF TGCGCCAGCAGCTGGGGGAACACCGGGGAGCTGTTTTTT
. TRBJ2-3 TRBD1 TRBV5-1 CASSGDRGTDTQYF TGCGCCAGCAGCGGGGACAGGGGCACAGATACGCAGTATTTT
. TRBJ2-5 TRBD1 TRBV30 CAWSVRQGQTQYF TGTGCCTGGAGTGTACGACAGGGCCAGACCCAGTACTTC
. TRBJ2-5 TRBD2 TRBV30 CAWSGTSIRETQYF TGTGCCTGGAGTGGGACTAGCATTCGGGAGACCCAGTACTTC
. TRBJ2-1 TRBD1 TRBV5-1 CASSPPGGNEQFF TGCGCCAGCAGCCCTCCAGGGGGCAATGAGCAGTTCTTC
. TRBJ2-3 TRBD2 TRBV4-1 CASSLAGVSTDTQYF TGCGCCAGCAGCCTAGCGGGGGTTAGCACAGATACGCAGTATTTT
. TRBJ2-5 . TRBV28 CASSRKGETQYF TGTGCCAGCAGCCGTAAGGGGGAGACCCAGTACTTC